The 18 T cell receptor beta chains reported below all come from one sample, sequenced in a study of cytomegalovirus exposure and HLA in healthy donors. The PCR used 60 Vbeta and 13 Jbeta primers. Clones were read by immunoSEQ multiplex PCR, and TCRdb kept only the in-frame ones, dropping some. The repertoire has 200,000 or so clones, 65% to 80% of them found once; the top ten carry 1.7%. Material: PBMCs. These receptors were collected from a middle-aged man in good health and CMV-seronegative.

This rearrangement joins TRBV29-1 to TRBJ1-1, with 7 bases that match TRBD1. The CDR3 length is 15 residues. V trimming: 6 bases; J trimming: 5 bases; junction bases outside the gene matches: 15. Germline CDR1 reads SQVTM; CDR2 reads ANQGSEA. The CDR3 loop is CSVAYRGKAATEAFF. The CDR3, as DNA: TGCAGCGTGGCATACAGGGGAAAGGCTGCGACTGAAGCTTTCTTT.

The chain combines TRBV30 with TRBJ2-5; D is possibly TRBD1 (6 bases). Judging by the DNA end, TRBJ2-7 fits better; the J call may be wrong. The CDR3 extends over 13 amino acids. The germline gives CDR1 GTSNPN, CDR2 SVGIG (reference sequence). CDR3 sequence reads: CAWSGDNSYEQYF. The CDR3 DNA is TGTGCCTGGAGTGGGGACAACTCCTACGAGCAGTACTTC.

V gene TRBV27 combines with J gene TRBJ2-5; weak D call: TRBD2 (6 bases). This CDR3 contains 15 residues. The germline V gene encodes CDR1 MNHEY and CDR2 SMNVEV (reference sequence). V shed 4 bases and J shed 5 bases, with 17 bases lying between them. CDR3 coding DNA: TGTGCCAGCAGTTATCAGGGCCGGGGGTCGGAGACCCAGTACTTC. It translates to CASSYQGRGSETQYF.

As regards this clone: One end of the junction fails to match germline, which may point to a read error. The chain combines TRBV7-6 with TRBJ2-7, with D maybe TRBD2 (5 bases). CDR3 length equals 12 residues. The V gene's germline CDR1 is SGHVS and CDR2 FNYEAQ. CDR3 nucleotide sequence: TGTGCCAGCAGCTTGCGGAGGTACGAGCAGCACTTC. It is translated as CASSLRRYEQHF.

This clone has more than one count but fewer than ten. This chain uses TRBV9 with TRBJ2-1; 10 bases fit TRBD2. Germline CDR1 and CDR2: SGDLS and YYNGEE. Losses at the gene ends were 4 bases for V and 4 bases for J; bases not matched to a gene: 8. CDR3 size: 16 residues. The CDR3 here is CASSTRTSGKYNEQFF. DNA for the CDR3: TGTGCCAGCAGCACCCGGACTAGCGGTAAATACAATGAGCAGTTCTTC.

J is TRBJ1-5 and V is TRBV7-9; D not resolved. Germline lookup yields CDR1 SEHNR and CDR2 FQNEAQ (reference sequence). This CDR3 has 13 amino acids. Between the trimmed V and J ends, which lost 5 bases and 7 bases, there was a span of 12 bases. CDR3 in amino acids: CASSRGAGQPQHF. CDR3 coding DNA: TGTGCCAGCAGCCGAGGCGCGGGGCAGCCCCAGCATTTT. Full variable domain (missing parts from reference TRBV7-9 and TRBJ1-5): DTGVSQNPRHKITKRGQNVTFRCDPISEHNRLYWYRQTLGQGPEFLTYFQNEAQLEKSRLLSDRFSAERPKGSFSTLEIQRTEQGDSAMYLCASSRGAGQPQHFGDGTRLSIL.

The gene calls are TRBV19 and TRBJ1-5; D might be TRBD1 (6 bases). The length of the CDR3 is 15 residues. With 10 bases removed from V and 3 bases from J, the gap between germline ends came to 19 bases. Germline V gives CDR1 LNHDA, CDR2 SQIVND (reference sequence). As DNA, the CDR3 is TGTGCCACTAAAGGGGTAACAGGGATCAATCAGCCCCAGCATTTT. Amino acids: CATKGVTGINQPQHF.

The chain has TRBV2 and TRBJ2-2; no reliable D call. Germline V gene data show CDR1 as SNHLY and CDR2 as FYNNEI. V was cut by 3 bases and J by 4 bases, with 6 bases left in between. The CDR3 is 13 residues long. CDR3 sequence reads: CASSERSTGELFF. DNA for the CDR3: TGTGCCAGCAGTGAGAGGAGCACCGGGGAGCTGTTTTTT.

This chain connects TRBV25-1 to TRBJ2-3, with D tentatively TRBD2 (6 bases). Germline CDR1 is MGHDK and CDR2 is SYGVNS. The V gene lost 5 bases and the J gene lost 0 bases, with 9 bases spanning the gap. The CDR3 spans 14 residues. The CDR3 sequence is CASSLAASTDTQYF. The CDR3 DNA follows: TGTGCCAGCAGTTTAGCGGCTAGCACAGATACGCAGTATTTT.

The gene calls are TRBV29-1 and TRBJ2-5; TRBD1 might be the D (6 bases). In germline, CDR1 is SQVTM, CDR2 ANQGSEA. V lost 0 bases, J lost 4 bases, and 12 bases lay in between. The CDR3 is made up of 14 amino acids. CDR3 sequence reads: CSVEEGRGLETQYF. In DNA, the CDR3 is TGCAGCGTTGAAGAGGGCAGGGGATTAGAGACCCAGTACTTC.

V gene TRBV11-2 combines with J gene TRBJ2-7; 11 bases align to TRBD2. CDR3 length: 16 amino acids. With 0 bases clipped from V and 2 bases from J, the junction kept 3 bases outside the gene matches. CDR1 and CDR2 from the germline V gene are SGHAT and FQNNGV. DNA for the CDR3: TGTGCCAGCAGCTTAGAACGGGGACTAGCGGCCTACGAGCAGTACTTC. It specifies CASSLERGLAAYEQYF.

V and J are TRBV29-1 and TRBJ2-5; D may be TRBD2 (6 bases). Germline CDR1 reads SQVTM; CDR2 reads ANQGSEA. V lost 6 bases and J lost 1, with 15 bases in between. The CDR3 totals 14 residues. As DNA, the CDR3 is TGCAGCGTAGCCTGGGCGGGGACCCAAGAGACCCAGTACTTC. Residues: CSVAWAGTQETQYF.

The rearrangement uses TRBV6-5 and TRBJ2-7, with TRBD2 matching 8 bases. Germline V CDR1 and CDR2: MNHEY, SVGAGI. The CDR3 contains 13 residues. The ends lost 5 bases at V and 6 bases at J; junction bases unmatched: 6. CDR3 bases: TGTGCCAGCAGTCTCAGCGGGAGCGGCGAGCAGTACTTC. It specifies CASSLSGSGEQYF.

The chain carries TRBV11-2 and TRBJ2-2; 7 bases match TRBD2. This CDR3 has 15 residues. J was trimmed by 3 bases and V by 3 bases; bases with no gene match: 4. Germline lookup yields CDR1 SGHAT and CDR2 FQNNGV. The CDR3 bases are TGTGCCAGCAGCTTGAGCGGGATCGACACCGGGGAGCTGTTTTTT. Translating it yields CASSLSGIDTGELFF.

This chain links TRBV19 with TRBJ2-2; 11 bases line up with TRBD2. The germline V gene has CDR1 LNHDA and CDR2 SQIVND (reference sequence). The CDR3 runs to 14 residues. V dropped 8 bases and J dropped 4; count of bases not matched to a gene: 3. CDR3 loop: CASSGTSGTGELFF. The CDR3 DNA reads TGTGCCAGTTCCGGGACTAGCGGCACCGGGGAGCTGTTTTTT.

V and J are TRBV10-3 and TRBJ1-1; D call uncertain. The ends were cut back, 3 bases at V and 4 bases at J, with 15 bases in the middle. Germline loops: CDR1 ENHRY, CDR2 SYGVKD. This CDR3 region has 15 residues. The CDR3 region is CAISDVIREGTEAFF. The CDR3 DNA follows: TGTGCCATCAGTGATGTGATCCGGGAAGGCACTGAAGCTTTCTTT.

This chain links TRBV9 with TRBJ1-2, with D maybe TRBD1 (6 bases). This CDR3 comprises 16 residues. Germline V CDR1 and CDR2: SGDLS, YYNGEE. V dropped 0 bases and J dropped 1 base, with 13 bases sitting between them. Written as DNA, the CDR3 is TGTGCCAGCAGCGTAGAGGCAGGGGCAGTTAACTATGGCTACACCTTC. Its translation is CASSVEAGAVNYGYTF.

The chain recombines TRBV18 with TRBJ2-1; D gene uncertain. The CDR3 consists of 15 residues. Trimming pared 3 bases from V and 2 bases from J, leaving 11 bases between. Germline assignment: CDR1 KGHSH and CDR2 LQKENI. The CDR3 loop is CASSPAAVPYNEQFF. Here the CDR3 DNA reads TGTGCCAGCTCACCTGCGGCCGTACCCTACAATGAGCAGTTCTTC.